The following is a TCR beta chain sequence with its context. Germline V gives CDR1 SEHNR, CDR2 FQNEAQ (reference sequence). CDR3 length equals 17 residues. Trimming stripped 1 base from V and 10 bases from J, with 20 bases between. TCRdb's table, derived via immunoSEQ multiplex PCR, lists solely in-frame clones and lacks some. The profile shows around 1,000,000 clones, roughly 77% of them singletons. The data were obtained in a study of shared clonotypes between healthy human individuals. Sequencing was performed on memory CD4+ T cells from PBMCs. Specified subset: CD45RA-negative fraction. J is TRBJ1-6 and V is TRBV7-9; the D gene is possibly TRBD1 (5 bases). This TCR was recovered from a man in his late teens or twenties in good health. Some clones in this sample may be carry-over from other donors' samples. The CDR3 region has the DNA TGTGCCAGCAGCTTAGGGCAGGGACGGGACGTCGGATCACCCCTCCACTTT. It yields the protein CASSLGQGRDVGSPLHF. Full variable domain (outside the CDR3, taken from reference TRBV7-9 and TRBJ1-6): DTGVSQNPRHKITKRGQNVTFRCDPISEHNRLYWYRQTLGQGPEFLTYFQNEAQLEKSRLLSDRFSAERPKGSFSTLEIQRTEQGDSAMYLCASSLGQGRDVGSPLHFGNGTRLTVT.